This T cell receptor beta chain is from a study of low-dose radiotherapy and immunotherapy resistance in tumors. As for the study in general: Participants in Cohort 1 were administered 0.5 Gy per fraction at 2-week intervals, to a cumulative dose of 6.5 Gy. Treatment consisted of nivolumab 240 mg every two weeks and ipilimumab 1 mg/kg every six weeks, given intravenously to patients.

CDR1 is MDHEN, CDR2 SYDVKM, per germline. This CDR3 region has 14 residues. V dropped 6 bases and J dropped 8; count of bases not matched to a gene: 8. Time point defined: before trial treatment. This clonotype came up a few times. TRAV- and TRBV-specific primers primed first-strand cDNA, covering alpha and beta chains. The TCRs were subjected to amplification over 20 PCR cycles employing a constant-region primer in conjunction with a V-primer adapter. TCRdb redid the calling of the reads with MiXCR, one entry per CDR3 protein. Of over 70,000 distinct CDR3 sequences listed, around a third are singletons.

This sample comprised PBMCs, obtained before treatment. The chain has TRBV28 and TRBJ2-3; 10 positions match TRBD2. This clonotype was obtained from a female donor with ovarian cancer. Written as DNA, the CDR3 is TGTGCCAGCAGGTCTCTAGCGGGAGCGGGTACGCAGTATTTT. This gives the protein CASRSLAGAGTQYF.